This entry lists 12 T cell receptor beta chains sequenced from one sample in a study of T-cell reconstitution after alpha-beta-depleted transplantation in children. Unique molecular identifiers were incorporated when the TCRbeta library was constructed. TCRdb re-derived calls from the PCR reads in MiXCR, one entry per CDR3 protein. The repertoire holds around 380,000 distinct CDR3 sequences, with approximately 11% as singletons. The source material was PBMCs from the stem cell graft donor, sampled from the stem cell graft. The receptors here all came from a human donor who donated a stem cell graft to a child with acute myeloid leukemia.

V is TRBV5-1 and J is TRBJ2-7; either TRBD1 or TRBD2 may fit D (5 bases each). Germline CDR1 SGHRS, CDR2 YFSETQ. Deletions cut 2 bases from V and 5 bases from J, with 14 bases between. The CDR3 sequence is 14 residues long. The CDR3 nucleotides read TGCGCCAGCAGCTTTGGGACGGCAGGTGACGAGCAGTACGTC. It specifies CASSFGTAGDEQYV.

The rearrangement uses TRBV6-5 and TRBJ2-7; 9 nucleotides match TRBD2. Germline CDR1 is MNHEY and CDR2 is SVGAGI. V was pared by 2 bases and J by 2 bases, with 1 base of the junction left unmatched. The CDR3 totals 14 residues. In DNA form, the CDR3 reads TGTGCCAGCAGTTACCTAGCGGGACCCTACGAGCAGTACTTC. Translating it yields CASSYLAGPYEQYF.

V usage is TRBV29-1 and J usage is TRBJ2-3; 8 bases fit TRBD2. Germline CDR1 SQVTM, CDR2 ANQGSEA. The CDR3 extends over 18 amino acids. Trimming took 3 bases from V and 0 from J; bases not matched to a gene: 14. The CDR3 DNA is TGCAGCGTTGAGAGGAGCGGGGGCACGGGTACTAGCACAGATACGCAGTATTTT. Its protein product is CSVERSGGTGTSTDTQYF.

V gene TRBV19 combines with J gene TRBJ1-5; no definite D call. Between the trimmed V and J ends, which lost 5 bases and 0 bases, there was a span of 17 bases. CDR3 size: 17 residues. Germline CDR1 LNHDA, CDR2 SQIVND (reference sequence). The CDR3 reads CASSDMLGLYSNQPQHF. DNA for the CDR3: TGTGCCAGTAGTGACATGCTGGGCTTATATAGCAATCAGCCCCAGCATTTT.

A few counts support this clonotype. The gene calls are TRBV12-3 or TRBV12-4 and TRBJ1-6; D call uncertain. Trimming took off 6 bases at V and 6 bases at J, with 12 bases between the two ends. The CDR3 has 14 amino acids. CDR3 amino acids: CASSLRVPNSPLHF. The CDR3 DNA is TGTGCCAGCAGCCTCCGGGTACCTAATTCACCCCTCCACTTT.

The gene calls are TRBV7-3 and TRBJ2-1; 11 bases fit TRBD1. The length of the CDR3 is 17 residues. The germline CDR1 and CDR2 sequences are SGHTA and FQGTGA. Germline trimming cut 2 bases from V and 8 bases from J; bases unmatched to any gene: 11. CDR3 bases: TGTGCCAGCAGCTTATCCCCCCCGGGACAGGGGGTTCATGAGCAGTTCTTC. Encoded protein: CASSLSPPGQGVHEQFF. Complete variable domain (other parts from reference TRBV7-3 and TRBJ2-1): GAGVSQTPSNKVTEKGKYVELRCDPISGHTALYWYRQSLGQGPEFLIYFQGTGAADDSGLPNDRFFAVRPEGSVSTLKIQRTERGDSAVYLCASSLSPPGQGVHEQFFGPGTRLTVL.

This chain uses TRBV5-1 with TRBJ2-5; a weak D match, TRBD2 (6 bases). The length of the CDR3 is 16 residues. The germline gives CDR1 SGHRS, CDR2 YFSETQ. Deletions cut 5 bases from V and 2 bases from J, with 19 bases between. The DNA for the CDR3 is TGCGCCAGCAGGCGGGCGTATGCGGGAACTCAAGAGACCCAGTACTTC. Encoded protein: CASRRAYAGTQETQYF.

This clonotype occurred a few times. This chain links TRBV20-1 with TRBJ2-1, with 7 bases matching TRBD2. The CDR3 spans 17 residues. Per the germline V gene, CDR1 is DFQATT and CDR2 is SNEGSKA (reference sequence). The V segment lost 0 bases and the J segment 7 bases; nucleotides outside the gene matches: 15. The CDR3 region has the DNA TGCAGTGCTAGAGATCGATCGGGAGGCCAACGTACAAATGAGCAGTTCTTC. It specifies CSARDRSGGQRTNEQFF.

The chain joins TRBV7-3 to TRBJ2-1; 7 bases are a match to TRBD2. Trimming at V came to 2 bases and at J to 8 bases, leaving 9 bases not matched to a gene. The V gene's germline CDR1 is SGHTA and CDR2 FQGTGA. There are 15 residues in the CDR3. The CDR3 nucleotides are TGTGCCAGCAGCTTAGCGGCGGGCCTAGCGGATGAGCAGTTCTTC. This codes for CASSLAAGLADEQFF.

This clonotype was counted at least ten times. V usage is TRBV27 and J usage is TRBJ1-1, with a weak D call TRBD1 (5 bases). This CDR3 is 14 amino acids long. The V end lost 5 bases, the J end lost 5 bases, and 15 bases lay between the germline ends. Germline V CDR1 and CDR2: MNHEY, SMNVEV (reference sequence). Here the CDR3 reads CASSLRGIRTEAFF. The CDR3 DNA sequence: TGTGCCAGCAGTCTACGGGGGATCCGGACTGAAGCTTTCTTT.

The chain is built from TRBV3-1 and TRBJ2-3; 9 bases are a match to TRBD2. J lost 1 base, V lost 3 bases, and 2 bases had no gene match. In germline, CDR1 is LGHDT, CDR2 YNNKEL (reference sequence). The CDR3 spans 15 residues. In DNA, the CDR3 is TGTGCCAGCAGCCACCGGACTAGCGGCACAGATACGCAGTATTTT. The encoded protein is CASSHRTSGTDTQYF.

The table lists this clonotype with many counts. This chain connects TRBV4-1 to TRBJ2-1; a possible D gene is TRBD2 (6 bases). CDR1 and CDR2 (germline): MGHRA, YSYEKL. The CDR3 spans 15 residues. Trimming cost V 4 bases and J 0 bases, with 10 bases left between them. DNA for the CDR3: TGCGCCAGCAGCCGGGACTGGCTCTCCTACAATGAGCAGTTCTTC. Protein sequence: CASSRDWLSYNEQFF.